A single sample gave rise to the 23 T cell receptor beta chains below, sequenced in a study of early T cells in non-severe SARS-CoV-2 infection. TCRdb passed the 5' RACE reads through MiXCR, listing each CDR3 protein once. This sample has around 80,000 distinct CDR3 sequences; about 10% occur once, and the top ten carry around 8%. The sample here was whole blood, taken at baseline. These receptors were collected from an adult who was a healthcare worker with PCR-confirmed SARS-CoV-2 infection or an uninfected control (not recorded which).

The rearrangement joins TRBV6-5 to TRBJ1-5; TRBD1 matches at 10 bases. V lost 5 bases and J lost 0; bases outside the gene matches: 7. The CDR3 sequence is 17 residues long. The germline V gene encodes CDR1 MNHEY and CDR2 SVGAGI. DNA for the CDR3: TGTGCCAGCAGTGTGACAGGGGGCGCGGATAGCAATCAGCCCCAGCATTTT. Its protein product is CASSVTGGADSNQPQHF.

This clonotype appeared a few times. This chain links TRBV7-9 with TRBJ2-1; D perhaps matches TRBD1 (5 bases). The CDR3 has 14 residues. V was clipped by 3 bases and J by 5 bases, with 11 bases between them. Germline CDR1 SEHNR, CDR2 FQNEAQ (reference sequence). The CDR3 DNA is TGTGCCAGCAGCTTTAGGGGCGGTGACAATGAGCAGTTCTTC. It translates to CASSFRGGDNEQFF.

The V gene is TRBV19, the J gene TRBJ1-5, with 12 bases lining up with TRBD1. The CDR3 length is 14 residues. Germline values: CDR1 LNHDA, CDR2 SQIVND (reference sequence). After removal of 6 bases from V and 7 bases from J, the junction contained 4 bases not matched to a gene. Written as DNA, the CDR3 is TGTGCCAGTAGCGGGACAGGGGGCTACCAGCCCCAGCATTTT. This encodes CASSGTGGYQPQHF.

In DNA form, the CDR3 reads TGTGCCAGCAGCCTACAGGGAGTGGCTGGGGCCAACGTCCTGACTTTC. As protein: CASSLQGVAGANVLTF. This rearrangement joins TRBV7-3 to TRBJ2-6; D may be TRBD1 (6 bases). This CDR3 contains 16 residues. Trimming shortened V by 5 bases and J by 2 bases, and 13 bases separated the two germline ends. The V gene's germline CDR1 is SGHTA and CDR2 FQGTGA.

This clonotype was detected only a few times. The genes are TRBV2 and TRBJ2-5, with D unclear. The CDR3 has 16 residues. V lost 0 bases, J lost 1 base, and 12 bases lay in between. The germline CDR1 and CDR2 sequences are SNHLY and FYNNEI. The CDR3 is CASSEAVVDPQETQYF. The DNA for the CDR3 is TGTGCCAGCAGTGAAGCAGTGGTAGACCCCCAAGAGACCCAGTACTTC.

Only a few counts were recorded for this clonotype. This rearrangement joins TRBV27 to TRBJ2-7; TRBD2 matches 11 bases. Germline V gene sequence: CDR1 MNHEY, CDR2 SMNVEV (reference sequence). V shed 0 bases and J 2 bases; nucleotides not matched to a gene: 6. The CDR3 spans 17 residues. CDR3 nucleotides: TGTGCCAGCAGTTTATCGTTAGCGGGAGGGGTCCCCTACGAGCAGTACTTC. Its translation: CASSLSLAGGVPYEQYF.

This clonotype has a count of ten or more. Here the CDR3 DNA reads TGTGCCAGCAGCATGGGGGATAGAATAGGCGGGTTCCAGTACTTC. Protein product: CASSMGDRIGGFQYF. The chain links TRBV7-8 to TRBJ2-4; D is tentatively TRBD1 or TRBD2 (5 bases each). The CDR3 has 15 residues. V shed 5 bases and J shed 13 bases, with 24 bases lying between them. CDR1 SGHVS and CDR2 FQNEAQ come from the germline V gene. The full variable domain, its missing parts supplied by reference TRBV7-8 and TRBJ2-4, is GAGVSQSPRYKVAKRGQDVALRCDPISGHVSLFWYQQALGQGPEFLTYFQNEAQLDKSGLPSDRFFAERPEGSVSTLKIQRTQQEDSAVYLCASSMGDRIGGFQYFGAGTRLSVL.

This clonotype was recorded a few times. V is TRBV20-1 and J is TRBJ2-1; TRBD2 matches at 8 bases. V dropped 6 bases and J dropped 7; count of bases not matched to a gene: 8. CDR1 DFQATT and CDR2 SNEGSKA come from the germline V gene (reference sequence). The CDR3 spans 13 residues. The CDR3 spells CSALGLVENEQFF. In DNA, the CDR3 is TGCAGTGCCCTGGGACTAGTAGAGAATGAGCAGTTCTTC.

This clonotype was detected a few times. This chain connects TRBV20-1 to TRBJ2-2; D not resolved. V lost 2 bases, J lost 2 bases, and 0 bases lay in between. The length of the CDR3 is 11 residues. Germline-derived CDR1 and CDR2 are DFQATT and SNEGSKA (reference sequence). In DNA, the CDR3 is TGCAGTGCTAGAAACACCGGGGAGCTGTTTTTT. It translates to CSARNTGELFF.

This clonotype was counted between two and nine times. The V call is TRBV6-2 or TRBV6-3, the J call TRBJ2-7; TRBD2 agrees at 7 bases. V shed 0 bases and J 3 bases; nucleotides not matched to a gene: 5. This CDR3 is built from 15 residues. Looked up from germline, CDR1 is MNHEY and CDR2 is SVGEGT. The CDR3 nucleotides read TGTGCCAGCAGTTACTCTGGATGGGAGGGCTACGAGCAGTACTTC. Amino acids: CASSYSGWEGYEQYF.

This clonotype was counted only a few times. This rearrangement joins TRBV27 to TRBJ2-5, with D tentatively TRBD1 or TRBD2 (5 bases each). Germline V gene data show CDR1 as MNHEY and CDR2 as SMNVEV (reference sequence). CDR3 length equals 16 residues. Trimming left V 1 base short and J 5 bases short, with 17 bases between. CDR3 amino acids: CASSLWAGTVIETQYF. The CDR3 region has the DNA TGTGCCAGCAGTTTATGGGCAGGGACGGTCATTGAGACCCAGTACTTC.

Ten or more counts support this clonotype. The chain joins TRBV20-1 to TRBJ2-5; a possible D gene is TRBD2 (6 bases). The ends were cut back, 6 bases at V and 3 bases at J, with 17 bases in the middle. CDR1 and CDR2 from the germline V gene are DFQATT and SNEGSKA (reference sequence). CDR3 size: 14 residues. CDR3 sequence reads: CSAPRGYWEETQYF. The CDR3 DNA reads as TGCAGTGCCCCGCGGGGTTACTGGGAAGAGACCCAGTACTTC.

This clonotype was picked up many times. This chain connects TRBV11-2 to TRBJ2-1, with unresolved D. The germline CDR1 and CDR2 sequences are SGHAT and FQNNGV. Deletions cut 1 base from V and 10 bases from J, with 11 bases between. This CDR3 has 13 residues. In DNA, the CDR3 is TGTGCCAGCAGCTTAGTAGCTTCGAGGGAGCAGTTCTTC. It encodes CASSLVASREQFF.

This clonotype was found a few times. The chain carries TRBV14 and TRBJ1-6, with a possible D match to TRBD1 (5 bases). Per germline, CDR1 SGHDN and CDR2 FVKESK. V was pared by 1 base and J by 7 bases, with 11 bases between. This CDR3 contains 15 residues. In nucleotides, the CDR3 is TGTGCCAGCAGCCAAGCGGCAGGGCCGAATTCACCCCTCCACTTT. It yields the protein CASSQAAGPNSPLHF.

This clonotype showed up many times. The rearrangement uses TRBV20-1 and TRBJ1-5; 7 nucleotides agree with TRBD1. There are 14 residues in the CDR3. Germline V CDR1 and CDR2: DFQATT, SNEGSKA (reference sequence). V was clipped by 4 bases and J by 4 bases; unmatched bases: 7. The CDR3 nucleotides read TGCAGTGCTATGGGGGACAGATCGAATCAGCCCCAGCATTTT. Encoded protein: CSAMGDRSNQPQHF.

This clonotype was counted ten times or more. V is TRBV5-1 and J is TRBJ1-1, with no clear D. Germline V lookup: CDR1 SGHRS, CDR2 YFSETQ. The CDR3 runs to 13 residues. V shed 0 bases and J shed 0 bases, with 3 bases lying between them. The CDR3 is CASSLGLNTEAFF. CDR3 DNA: TGCGCCAGCAGCTTGGGACTGAACACTGAAGCTTTCTTT.

The rearrangement joins TRBV2 to TRBJ2-1; D ambiguous. Looked up from germline, CDR1 is SNHLY and CDR2 is FYNNEI. The CDR3 has 11 residues. The ends were cut back, 4 bases at V and 5 bases at J, with 3 bases in the middle. The CDR3 nucleotides are TGTGCCAGCAGTGTCCACAATGAGCAGTTCTTC. It encodes CASSVHNEQFF.

This clonotype has a count of ten or more. The chain carries TRBV12-3 or TRBV12-4 and TRBJ2-2; 7 bases fit TRBD1. This CDR3 comprises 16 residues. V shed 1 base, J shed 5 bases, and the junction held 7 bases outside the gene matches. For the CDR3, the DNA is TGTGCCAGCAGTTTAGGGGCAGGGGGTAGTACCGGGGAGCTGTTTTTT. It specifies CASSLGAGGSTGELFF.

This clonotype came up many times. The chain carries TRBV2 and TRBJ2-2; tentatively, D is TRBD2 (5 bases). The CDR3 runs to 15 residues. V was pared by 2 bases and J by 4 bases, with 11 bases between. Germline V gene data show CDR1 as SNHLY and CDR2 as FYNNEI. CDR3 coding DNA: TGTGCCAGCAGTGAACTCAGCGGCAGCACCGGGGAGCTGTTTTTT. Residues: CASSELSGSTGELFF.

J is TRBJ1-5 and V is TRBV13; a possible D gene is TRBD1 (5 bases). The V and J ends lost 4 bases and 8 bases respectively, with 15 bases between them. The CDR3 runs to 14 residues. Germline V CDR1 and CDR2: PRHDT, FYEKMQ (reference sequence). The DNA for the CDR3 is TGTGCCAGCAGCTGGGGGGGAACCTCAAAGCCCCAGCATTTT. It is translated as CASSWGGTSKPQHF.

The chain employs TRBV27 and TRBJ2-5; no clear D gene. Deletions cut 6 bases from V and 3 bases from J, with 8 bases between. The CDR3 length is 12 residues. Germline lookup yields CDR1 MNHEY and CDR2 SMNVEV (reference sequence). The CDR3 here is CASSPLEETQYF. The CDR3 nucleotides are TGTGCCAGCAGCCCCCTGGAAGAGACCCAGTACTTC.

This clonotype was observed a handful of times. V gene TRBV4-1 combines with J gene TRBJ1-1, with D possibly being TRBD1 (5 bases). CDR3 length equals 18 residues. Germline CDR1 reads MGHRA; CDR2 reads YSYEKL. The germline V and J ends were trimmed by 1 base and 2 bases, with 20 bases remaining between them. The CDR3 DNA sequence: TGCGCCAGCAGCCAAGTCCCAACAGGCGGGTCCTTTAACACTGAAGCTTTCTTT. This translates into CASSQVPTGGSFNTEAFF.

The sample holds a few counts of this clonotype. The genes are TRBV4-2 and TRBJ2-1; 10 nucleotides line up with TRBD2. Germline assignment: CDR1 LGHNA and CDR2 YNFKEQ. V dropped 7 bases and J dropped 9; count of bases not matched to a gene: 12. This CDR3 contains 15 residues. The chain's CDR3 is CASKEREGVVAEQFF. CDR3 nucleotide sequence: TGTGCCAGCAAAGAGCGGGAGGGTGTCGTGGCTGAGCAGTTCTTC.